Listed below are T cell receptor beta chains from one sample, sequenced in a study of Ad26.COV2.S vaccination and SARS-CoV-2 variants. The method was immunoSEQ multiplex PCR; TCRdb's version includes in-frame clones alone and lacks a portion of them. This sample has roughly 240,000 clones; roughly 88% occur once, and the top ten carry around a tenth. The specimen was peripheral blood, collected in a trial of Ad26.COV2.S vaccine versus placebo. All receptors derive from a person between 18 and 59 years old who received the Ad26.COV2.S COVID-19 vaccine or a placebo. CDR3s include the opening cysteine and the closing phenylalanine or tryptophan. D genes are given only for firm matches. The listing skips clone size in some rows; elsewhere it reads once, few, many or a size class.

V,length,J,D,size,DNA,CDR3
TRBV11-2,15,TRBJ1-5,NA,NA,TGTGCCAGCAGCTTAGAGGGTAGCGGCAATCAGCCCCAGCATTTT,CASSLEGSGNQPQHF
TRBV6-1,13,TRBJ1-4,NA,NA,TGTGCCAGCAGTTCACAGGTTAATGAAAAACTGTTTTTT,CASSSQVNEKLFF
TRBV6-6,15,TRBJ2-5,NA,NA,TGTGCCAGCAGCCAACAAGGGGGAGCGACGGAGACCCAGTACTTC,CASSQQGGATETQYF
TRBV4-3,15,TRBJ2-7,NA,few,TGCGCCAGCAGCCAAGATTATCAGGGTCTCTACGAGCAGTACTTC,CASSQDYQGLYEQYF
TRBV10-3,15,TRBJ1-6,TRBD1,NA,TGTGCCATCAGACAGGGGAATTCGTATAATTCACCCCTCCACTTT,CAIRQGNSYNSPLHF
TRBV5-4,15,TRBJ2-3,TRBD2,NA,TGTGCCAGCAACATAGCGGGATCTAGCACAGATACGCAGTATTTT,CASNIAGSSTDTQYF
TRBV7-9,17,TRBJ2-2,NA,NA,TGTGCCAGCAGCTCCCCCCGTGGGGGAACGAACACCGGGGAGCTGTTTTTT,CASSSPRGGTNTGELFF
TRBV13,13,TRBJ2-5,TRBD2,NA,TGTGCCAGCAGCTCGGGAGGGAGGGAGACCCAGTACTTC,CASSSGGRETQYF
TRBV20-1,12,TRBJ2-7,NA,once,TGCAGTGCCAGTAACCGCTCCTACGAGCAGTACTTC,CSASNRSYEQYF
TRBV6-5,15,TRBJ2-7,NA,NA,TGTGCCAGCAGTTACTCAGGGCTGAGCTCCTACGAGCAGTACTTC,CASSYSGLSSYEQYF
TRBV24-1,14,TRBJ1-2,NA,NA,TGTGCCACCAGTGAGCCCGACAGGAGCTATGGCTACACCTTC,CATSEPDRSYGYTF
TRBV7-2,16,TRBJ2-7,TRBD2,NA,TGTGCCAGCAGCCCCGCTGAGGGACTATTTACCTACGAGCAGTACTTC,CASSPAEGLFTYEQYF
TRBV5-1,15,TRBJ2-7,NA,NA,TGCGCCAGCAGCTTTTTTTCGGGGAACTCCTACGAGCAGTACTTC,CASSFFSGNSYEQYF
TRBV27,17,TRBJ2-2,TRBD2,NA,TGTGCCAGCAGTCGCCTTGGGGGGGGACTTAACACCGGGGAGCTGTTTTTT,CASSRLGGGLNTGELFF
TRBV4-1,15,TRBJ2-2,NA,NA,TGCGCCAGCAGCCAAGATTGGCTTTACACCGGGGAGCTGTTTTTT,CASSQDWLYTGELFF
TRBV4-2,17,TRBJ1-3,NA,NA,TGTGCCAGCAGCCAAGAAGGTCGTCGGAGCTCTGGAAACACCATATATTTT,CASSQEGRRSSGNTIYF
TRBV11-1,15,TRBJ2-7,TRBD1,NA,TGTGCCAGCAGCTTGGGACAGGGACTATCCTACGAGCAGTACTTC,CASSLGQGLSYEQYF
TRBV2,19,TRBJ2-7,NA,once,TGTGCCAGCAGGGCCCTTCAGGGGCGCCGAGGAGATGGGCGCTACGAGCAGTACTTC,CASRALQGRRGDGRYEQYF
TRBV19,15,TRBJ2-7,TRBD1,NA,TGTGCCAGTAGTAAACAGGGACAGCTCTCCTACGAGCAGTACTTC,CASSKQGQLSYEQYF
TRBV28,15,TRBJ2-1,TRBD2,NA,TGTGCCAGCAGTCCGCCCGGGACTAGCGGCAATGAGCAGTTCTTC,CASSPPGTSGNEQFF